This TCR beta chain derives from a study of shared clonotypes between healthy human individuals. Study-wide context: Per donor, CD8 memory used one plate, CD8 naive used two, CD4 memory used three and CD4 naive used three. Whole-study results and caveats: Naive subsets usually exceeded memory subsets in estimated richness.

Regarding this clone: Its specificity is unknown. This sample also contains other DNA sequences that code for the same CDR3.

Profiled with immunoSEQ multiplex PCR; TCRdb holds only in-frame clones, not every one. In the table there are fewer than 2.5 million clones, 93% of which are singletons. Between the trimmed V and J ends, which lost 3 bases and 1 base, there was a span of 4 bases. Germline V CDR1 and CDR2: SNHLY, FYNNEI. The CDR3 consists of 13 residues. Sequenced: naive CD4+ T cells from PBMCs. Noted subset: CD45RA+ positively selected. This chain joins TRBV2 and TRBJ1-5; D unresolved. The sequence came from a man aged 18 to 29 in good health. Some clones in this sample may be carry-over from other donors' samples. CDR3 region: CASSDRSNQPQHF. The CDR3 coding sequence is TGTGCCAGCAGTGACAGAAGCAATCAGCCCCAGCATTTT.